This passage covers 6 T cell receptor beta chains from one sample sequenced in a study of cytomegalovirus exposure and HLA in healthy donors. The PCR contained 60 Vbeta and 13 Jbeta primers. Libraries were prepared by immunoSEQ multiplex PCR; TCRdb keeps only in-frame clonotypes and omits some of them. The sample lists 85,000 to 100,000 clones; 69% were seen once. What was sequenced was PBMCs. These receptors all come from a middle-aged man in good health and CMV-seronegative.

This sequence joins TRBV4-3 and TRBJ2-1, with 10 nucleotides matching TRBD1. This CDR3 region has 14 residues. V trimming: 8 bases; J trimming: 8 bases; junction bases outside the gene matches: 9. Germline V gene data show CDR1 as LGHNA and CDR2 as YSLEER. The CDR3 here is CASGRTGGGYEQFF. The CDR3 DNA reads TGCGCCAGCGGGAGGACAGGGGGTGGGTATGAGCAGTTCTTC.

The DNA of the CDR3 is TGTGCCAGCAGCGTAGCCGTCTGGGCGTTGCAAGAGACCCAGTACTTC. Its translation is CASSVAVWALQETQYF. The chain has TRBV9 and TRBJ2-5; the D is unclear. V was pared by 0 bases and J by 2 bases, with 14 bases between. The germline V gene encodes CDR1 SGDLS and CDR2 YYNGEE. This CDR3 comprises 16 residues.

This clone came up once. The chain recombines TRBV6-1 with TRBJ2-1; possibly TRBD2 for D (7 bases). V was pared by 7 bases and J by 10 bases, with 20 bases between. Per germline, CDR1 MNHNS and CDR2 SASEGT. This CDR3 comprises 14 residues. Here the CDR3 reads CASTVGPGGREQFF. CDR3 sequence (DNA): TGTGCCAGCACCGTAGGGCCCGGGGGGCGGGAGCAGTTCTTC.

CDR3 region: CASSFHDRVSPLHF. CDR3 bases: TGTGCCAGCAGTTTTCACGACAGGGTCTCACCCCTCCACTTT. This sequence joins TRBV28 and TRBJ1-6; the match to TRBD1 covers 7 bases. CDR3 length: 14 amino acids. CDR1 and CDR2 (germline): MDHEN, SYDVKM. After removal of 3 bases from V and 10 bases from J, the junction contained 6 bases not matched to a gene.

The chain uses TRBV18 and TRBJ1-4, with D perhaps TRBD1 (5 bases). CDR3 length: 14 amino acids. CDR1 KGHSH and CDR2 LQKENI come from the germline V gene. Trimming left V 3 bases short and J 4 bases short, with 9 bases between. CDR3 sequence: CASSPQQVNEKLFF. The CDR3 coding sequence is TGTGCCAGCTCACCCCAACAGGTTAATGAAAAACTGTTTTTT.

This clone was seen a handful of times. This chain connects TRBV5-5 to TRBJ1-1; a possible D gene is TRBD1 (6 bases). From germline, CDR1 is SGHKS and CDR2 YYEKEE (reference sequence). The V end lost 0 bases, the J end lost 3 bases, and 12 bases lay between the germline ends. The CDR3 sequence is 15 residues long. The CDR3 nucleotides are TGTGCCAGCAGCTTGGTGACAGGTTATCACACTGAAGCTTTCTTT. Its translation: CASSLVTGYHTEAFF.